The present T cell receptor beta chain was sequenced within a study of blood T cell repertoires in COVID-19. Study information: Samples of COVID-19 (acute and convalescent) were obtained from the United States, Italy and Spain. Sample material is recorded as cDNA or gDNA derived from T cells, B-cell-depleted T cells, or PBMCs.

Source study methods: Estimation of nucleated cell counts was performed using reference gene primer amplification. Sequencing used immunoSEQ multiplex PCR; TCRdb keeps in-frame clones, though not all of them. V and J calls and clone size are copied from that table; D and trimming were computed from the DNA. The sample carries about 83,000 clones, roughly 90% recorded once. This CDR3 has 16 amino acids. V lost 7 bases, J lost 3 bases, and 10 bases stayed unmatched. Germline loops: CDR1 SNHLY, CDR2 FYNNEI. The clonotype comes from an elderly woman with active or convalescent COVID-19. The chain employs TRBV2 and TRBJ2-2; 8 bases line up with TRBD2. What was sequenced was peripheral blood. The CDR3 bases are TGTGCCAGCAAAGAGCGGGGGTCCCCTTACACCGGGGAGCTGTTTTTT. Its translation: CASKERGSPYTGELFF.